This TCR beta chain was sequenced during a study of cytomegalovirus exposure and HLA in healthy donors. Study findings and constraints: Most TCR sequences were uncommon, yet certain public TCRs appeared in many donors. Overall, roughly 170 TCR beta chains were annotated as cytomegalovirus-associated. Through in vitro validation, three CMV-associated chains were shown to be specific for CMV antigens.

The germline V gene has CDR1 MRHNA and CDR2 SNTAGT. The CDR3 runs 14 residues. The V and J ends lost 0 bases and 4 bases, in that order; junction bases with no gene match: 0. Separation from the approximately 660-subject first cohort characterized the roughly 130-subject validation cohort, to which the donors belonged. Using immunoSEQ multiplex PCR, the repertoire was profiled, and TCRdb retains in-frame clones only, with some absent. The sample comprises a few hundred thousand clones, about nine tenths of which are singletons, and 3.1% rests with the top ten. As regards this clone: Antigen specificity is unknown.

The material sequenced was PBMCs. The V gene is TRBV6-4, the J gene TRBJ2-3; 8 bases are shared with TRBD1. This TCR came from a woman aged 25-40 years in good health and CMV-seronegative. The CDR3 DNA sequence: TGTGCCAGCAGTGACTCGACAGGGGCAGATACGCAGTATTTT. Its translation: CASSDSTGADTQYF.